This is a list of T cell receptor beta chains from one sample in a study of blood T cell repertoires in COVID-19. Profiling relied on immunoSEQ multiplex PCR, and the TCRdb table lists in-frame clones only, not all of them. The table includes 55,000 to 65,000 clones, roughly 85% detected once. Sequenced material: peripheral blood. The receptors were gathered from a man aged 55 to 70 with acute or convalescent COVID-19. CDR3s include the opening cysteine and the closing phenylalanine or tryptophan. Each record gives: J gene, clone size, V gene, D gene, CDR3 protein, CDR3 DNA. D genes are given only for firm matches. Expanded clones get a size class; other rows say once, few or many, or leave the size out.

>TRBJ2-1|NA|TRBV6-5|TRBD1
CASSYSNRGTDEQFF
TGTGCCAGCAGTTACTCCAACAGGGGGACGGATGAGCAGTTCTTC
>TRBJ2-5|NA|TRBV29-1|TRBD2
CSVGTEAGGEYF
TGCAGCGTTGGGACAGAAGCGGGAGGGGAATACTTC
>TRBJ1-2|NA|TRBV24-1|NA
CATSESGYGYTF
TGTGCCACCAGTGAGTCAGGGTATGGCTACACCTTC
>TRBJ1-1|few|TRBV14|TRBD1
CASRGQALETEAFF
TGTGCCAGCAGAGGACAGGCGCTAGAGACTGAAGCTTTCTTT
>TRBJ2-4|NA|TRBV29-1|NA
CSASQGGDIQYF
TGCAGCGCATCACAGGGTGGTGACATTCAGTACTTC
>TRBJ2-3|NA|TRBV10-2|NA
CASAADTQYF
TGCGCCAGCGCGGCAGATACGCAGTATTTT
>TRBJ1-1|NA|TRBV18|NA
CASSPYGGTEAFF
TGTGCCAGCTCACCTTATGGCGGAACTGAAGCTTTCTTT
>TRBJ1-1|NA|TRBV6-5|NA
CASSYGAEKNTEAFF
TGTGCCAGCAGTTACGGAGCAGAGAAGAACACTGAAGCTTTCTTT
>TRBJ1-5|NA|TRBV18|NA
CASSRAGQATGPQHF
TGTGCCAGCTCACGAGCGGGGCAGGCGACTGGACCCCAGCATTTT
>TRBJ1-4|NA|TRBV3-1/TRBV3-2|TRBD1
CASSQDRTGMDEKLFF
TGTGCCAGCAGCCAAGATCGGACAGGGATGGATGAAAAACTGTTTTTT
>TRBJ1-5|NA|TRBV28|TRBD1
CASIPTGAQTSGHF
TGTGCCAGCATCCCAACAGGGGCGCAGACTTCCGGGCATTTT
>TRBJ1-5|few|TRBV5-8|NA
CASRGGVGQPQHF
TGTGCCAGCAGGGGGGGGGTAGGTCAGCCCCAGCATTTT
>TRBJ1-5|NA|TRBV4-2|NA
CASSQPNQPQHF
TGTGCCAGCAGCCAACCTAATCAGCCCCAGCATTTT
>TRBJ1-2|NA|TRBV7-2|NA
CASSPRVTNYGYTF
TGTGCCAGCAGCCCCAGGGTTACTAACTATGGCTACACCTTC
>TRBJ2-5|NA|TRBV5-6|TRBD1
CASRQGVGTQYF
TGTGCCAGCCGACAGGGTGTAGGGACCCAGTACTTC
>TRBJ1-2|once|TRBV7-2|NA
CASSLARGGAGNYGYTF
TGTGCCAGCAGCTTGGCTAGGGGGGGCGCGGGTAACTATGGCTACACCTTC
>TRBJ2-7|once|TRBV11-2|NA
CASSLARIYEQYF
TGTGCCAGCAGCTTGGCTCGAATCTACGAGCAGTACTTC
>TRBJ2-1|NA|TRBV5-1|TRBD2
CASSLGRGAGINNEQFF
TGCGCCAGCAGCTTGGGGAGGGGAGCGGGAATCAACAATGAGCAGTTCTTC
>TRBJ2-3|NA|TRBV15|TRBD1
CATSLFGGTGVLDTQYF
TGTGCCACCAGCTTATTCGGGGGGACAGGGGTTTTGGATACGCAGTATTTT
>TRBJ1-1|NA|TRBV6-5|NA
CASSKGLNTEAFF
TGTGCCAGCAGCAAGGGGCTGAACACTGAAGCTTTCTTT
>TRBJ1-1|NA|TRBV7-9|NA
CASSPQVNTEAFF
TGTGCCAGCAGCCCCCAGGTGAACACTGAAGCTTTCTTT
>TRBJ1-3|few|TRBV5-1|NA
CASSLWSSGNTIYF
TGCGCCAGCAGCCTCTGGAGCTCTGGAAACACCATATATTTT
>TRBJ2-7|NA|TRBV9|NA
CASSSGVTNEQYF
TGTGCCAGCAGCTCGGGTGTTACGAACGAGCAGTACTTC
>TRBJ1-5|NA|TRBV27|NA
CASSFNSNQPQHF
TGTGCCAGCAGTTTTAATAGCAATCAGCCCCAGCATTTT
>TRBJ2-3|NA|TRBV5-1|NA
CASSLEGVDTQYF
TGCGCCAGCAGCTTGGAGGGGGTCGATACGCAGTATTTT
>TRBJ2-7|NA|TRBV1|NA
CTSSPSGTSGSYGTYEQYF
TGCACCAGCAGCCCTAGCGGGACTAGCGGGAGTTACGGCACCTACGAGCAGTACTTC
>TRBJ2-5|NA|TRBV13|TRBD1
CASSAGTAVQETQYF
TGTGCCAGCAGCGCCGGGACAGCAGTCCAAGAGACCCAGTACTTC
>TRBJ2-3|once|TRBV9|NA
CASSVPSRGVFVDTQYF
TGTGCCAGCAGCGTACCTAGCCGCGGCGTTTTTGTTGATACGCAGTATTTT
>TRBJ2-7|NA|TRBV6-6|NA
CASSYLTGMANEQYF
TGTGCCAGCAGTTACCTTACAGGGATGGCGAACGAGCAGTACTTC
>TRBJ1-1|NA|TRBV28|TRBD1
CASSTGGSRNTEAFF
TGTGCCAGCAGTACAGGGGGCTCCCGGAACACTGAAGCTTTCTTT
>TRBJ2-7|NA|TRBV11-2|NA
CASSSYIYEQYF
TGTGCCAGCAGCTCCTATATCTACGAGCAGTACTTC
>TRBJ2-4|NA|TRBV3-1/TRBV3-2|NA
CASSYGVAKNIQYF
TGTGCCAGCAGCTACGGGGTGGCCAAAAACATTCAGTACTTC
>TRBJ1-1|NA|TRBV19|NA
CASSIRGNTEAFF
TGTGCCAGTAGTATAAGAGGGAACACTGAAGCTTTCTTT